This TCR beta chain was retrieved from a study of T cells after yellow fever vaccination. Study-level findings and limits: The presence of abundant clonotypes contaminating from the bulk population was possible in FACS-sorted repertoires. Detected again after the booster were most primary-vaccination clones, at 95% to 98% CD4 and about 90% CD8. Weaker, the secondary response peaked sooner, at day 5 versus 15.

The germline V gene has CDR1 SGHRS and CDR2 YFSETQ. V lost 7 bases to trimming and J lost 7 bases, with 21 bases between them. This CDR3 region has 15 residues. The 5'RACE template-switching step produced TCR cDNA and added a universal primer site and UMIs. TCRdb re-derived calls from the 5' RACE reads in MiXCR, one entry per CDR3 protein. The sample has fewer than 350,000 distinct CDR3 sequences, roughly 9.4% seen once. With respect to this clonotype: Its antigen is unknown.

Sequenced material: PBMCs, taken on the day of the first yellow fever vaccination. This clonotype was obtained from a man between 18 and 29 years old who received the YFV17D yellow fever vaccine. This chain uses TRBV5-1 with TRBJ2-1, with D maybe TRBD2 (6 bases). For the CDR3, the DNA is TGCGCCAGCCTATCGGGGGAGTTCAGCGATAATGAGCAGTTCTTC. It encodes CASLSGEFSDNEQFF.